This T cell receptor beta chain was identified in a study of cytomegalovirus exposure and HLA in healthy donors. Points on this clone: What it recognizes is unknown. Compared with germline, one end of the junction differs, possibly owing to a read error. The same CDR3 is also encoded by other DNA sequences in this sample.

Study-wide results and limits: A later analysis linked a missense DCLRE1C variant to TCR beta V- and J-gene trimming. Upon later analysis, HLA-associated TCR beta chains proved more clonally expanded than other, equally common chains.

In the PCR, 60 Vbeta and 13 Jbeta primers were used. Assay: immunoSEQ multiplex PCR; the TCRdb copy retains only in-frame clones and omits some. The sample lists 140,000 or so clones, 80% to 90% seen once, with about 4.3% in the top ten. CDR1 and CDR2 from the germline V gene are SGDLS and YYNGEE. This CDR3 contains 10 residues. Donors had nominal health at sampling but likely had unrecorded immune exposures. The TCR originated in a woman aged 40 to 50 in good health and CMV-seropositive. The chain couples TRBV9 to TRBJ2-7; possible D gene TRBD2, 5 bases. Sequencing was performed on PBMCs. CDR3 protein: CASSVGGRYF. The CDR3 DNA follows: TGCGCCAGCAGCGTAGGAGGTCGGTACTTC. Supplemented by reference TRBV9 and TRBJ2-7, the full variable domain reads DSGVTQTPKHLITATGQRVTLRCSPRSGDLSVYWYQQSLDQGLQFLIQYYNGEERAKGNILERFSAQQFPDLHSELNLSSLELGDSALYFCASSVGGRYFGPGTRLTVT.